What follows are 18 T cell receptor beta chains derived from one specimen sequenced in a study of graft-versus-host responses after intestinal transplantation. Their recognized antigens are unknown. Method: immunoSEQ multiplex PCR; TCRdb's copy keeps in-frame clones and lacks some. The sample includes tens of thousands of clones, 85% to 90% of them seen just once. The specimen comprised unstimulated CD4+ T cells sorted from spleen or lymph node cells, sampled before intestinal transplant. These receptors all stem from a human donor who received an intestinal transplant.

This rearrangement joins TRBV27 to TRBJ2-7, with TRBD1 matching 8 bases. J was trimmed by 1 base and V by 6 bases; bases with no gene match: 8. The CDR3 extends over 15 amino acids. Per germline, CDR1 MNHEY and CDR2 SMNVEV (reference sequence). CDR3 bases: TGTGCCAGCAGGCCCCTGGGACAGGCTTCCTACGAGCAGTACTTC. It yields the protein CASRPLGQASYEQYF.

The chain has TRBV9 and TRBJ1-1; 10 bases line up with TRBD1. V shed 3 bases and J 3 bases; nucleotides not matched to a gene: 2. The CDR3 is 14 residues long. Germline lookup yields CDR1 SGDLS and CDR2 YYNGEE. The DNA of the CDR3 is TGTGCCAGCAGCGCGGACAGGGGGGACACTGAAGCTTTCTTT. Its protein product is CASSADRGDTEAFF.

The V and J genes are TRBV18 and TRBJ2-5, with TRBD1 matching over 10 bases. The J call may be wrong; the DNA end is better matched by TRBJ2-7. This CDR3 is 15 amino acids long. Germline V gives CDR1 KGHSH, CDR2 LQKENI. In DNA, the CDR3 is TGTGCCAGCTCACCCGGACAGGGGGTGGCCTACGAGCAGTACTTC. Protein product: CASSPGQGVAYEQYF.

The rearrangement links TRBV18 to TRBJ1-3; D unresolved. This CDR3 is built from 16 residues. V lost 0 bases and J lost 0, with 9 bases in between. Germline loops: CDR1 KGHSH, CDR2 LQKENI. Written as DNA, the CDR3 is TGTGCCAGCTCACCACCGTTACTCATCTCTGGAAACACCATATATTTT. Translated, it gives CASSPPLLISGNTIYF.

This sequence joins TRBV2 and TRBJ1-5; perhaps TRBD1 as D (6 bases). This CDR3 is built from 13 residues. Deletions cut 4 bases from V and 6 bases from J, with 10 bases between. From germline, CDR1 is SNHLY and CDR2 FYNNEI. This CDR3 reads CASSATGFQPQHF. As DNA, the CDR3 is TGTGCCAGCAGTGCCACAGGGTTTCAGCCCCAGCATTTT. Based on the CDR3 plus reference TRBV2 and TRBJ1-5, the full variable domain is EPEVTQTPSHQVTQMGQEVILRCVPISNHLYFYWYRQILGQKVEFLVSFYNNEISEKSEIFDDQFSVERPDGSNFTLKIRSTKLEDSAMYFCASSATGFQPQHFGDGTRLSIL.

This chain joins TRBV19 and TRBJ1-5; tentatively, D is TRBD1 (6 bases). Trimming took off 10 bases at V and 3 bases at J, with 22 bases between the two ends. Germline V gene data show CDR1 as LNHDA and CDR2 as SQIVND (reference sequence). There are 16 residues in the CDR3. The CDR3 protein is CATTPGERGLNQPQHF. CDR3 nucleotide sequence: TGTGCCACTACCCCAGGGGAAAGGGGCCTCAATCAGCCCCAGCATTTT.

The J gene is TRBJ1-4, the V gene TRBV4-1, with TRBD1 matching 11 bases. CDR1 is MGHRA and CDR2 is YSYEKL in the germline V gene. V dropped 0 bases and J dropped 7; count of bases not matched to a gene: 13. The CDR3 totals 19 residues. This chain's CDR3 is CASSQDAQRTGGAGEKLFF. The CDR3 DNA reads as TGCGCCAGCAGCCAAGATGCGCAAAGGACAGGGGGCGCCGGTGAAAAACTGTTTTTT.

The rearrangement joins TRBV7-2 to TRBJ2-7; D remains ambiguous. This CDR3 has 14 residues. The V end was cut by 5 bases, the J end by 5 bases, with 16 bases between. Germline CDR1 reads SGHTA; CDR2 reads FQGNSA. CDR3 in DNA: TGTGCCAGCAGCCCCGAGGCCGGGTACAACGAGCAGTACTTC. It is translated as CASSPEAGYNEQYF.

This clone has only one observation. The V and J genes are TRBV2 and TRBJ2-2, with D possibly being TRBD1 (6 bases). With 9 bases removed from V and 5 bases from J, the gap between germline ends came to 7 bases. This CDR3 region has 11 residues. Looked up from germline, CDR1 is SNHLY and CDR2 is FYNNEI. The CDR3 is CARRGTGELFF. DNA of the CDR3: TGTGCCAGGAGGGGGACCGGGGAGCTGTTTTTT.

The V and J genes are TRBV5-8 and TRBJ1-2; 9 bases align to TRBD1. Germline trimming cut 1 base from V and 2 bases from J; bases unmatched to any gene: 3. The CDR3 sequence is 15 residues long. Germline CDR1 is SGHTS and CDR2 is YDEGEE. The CDR3 region is CASSLRDRDNYGYTF. DNA for the CDR3: TGTGCCAGCAGCTTGCGGGACAGGGACAACTATGGCTACACCTTC.

The rearrangement links TRBV6-1 to TRBJ2-5; 7 positions match TRBD2. This CDR3 spans 14 amino acids. Unmatched junction bases numbered 5, after V lost 6 bases and J lost 1 base. Germline CDR1 reads MNHNS; CDR2 reads SASEGT. Here the CDR3 DNA reads TGTGCCAGCAGATTAGCGGGTAGCCAAGAGACCCAGTACTTC. This sequence encodes CASRLAGSQETQYF.

This chain joins TRBV18 and TRBJ1-1, with D perhaps TRBD1 (5 bases). Germline V gene data show CDR1 as KGHSH and CDR2 as LQKENI. V dropped 4 bases and J dropped 3 bases, with 18 bases sitting between them. The CDR3 runs 16 residues. The CDR3 loop is CASSRQEDREHTEAFF. The CDR3, as DNA: TGTGCCAGCTCACGGCAGGAAGACAGAGAACACACTGAAGCTTTCTTT.

The V call is TRBV7-8, the J call TRBJ2-2; 10 positions agree with TRBD1. CDR1 and CDR2 (germline): SGHVS, FQNEAQ. The junction had 13 bases not matched to a gene; V was cut back by 6 bases and J by 6 bases. CDR3 size: 17 residues. The CDR3 nucleotides read TGTGCCAGCAGATACCTGCCCGGGACAGGGGCCGCCGGGGAGCTGTTTTTT. The encoded protein is CASRYLPGTGAAGELFF.

V gene TRBV5-1 combines with J gene TRBJ1-2; TRBD1 agrees at 11 bases. Trimming took 4 bases from V and 5 from J; bases not matched to a gene: 13. Germline CDR1 reads SGHRS; CDR2 reads YFSETQ. The CDR3 loop spans 17 amino acids. CDR3 coding DNA: TGCGCCAGCAGCCCGTCCGGGACAGGGGGGGTGATTTATGGCTACACCTTC. It translates to CASSPSGTGGVIYGYTF. Filled out from reference TRBV5-1 and TRBJ1-2, the complete variable domain reads KAGVTQTPRYLIKTRGQQVTLSCSPISGHRSVSWYQQTPGQGLQFLFEYFSETQRNKGNFPGRFSGRQFSNSRSEMNVSTLELGDSALYLCASSPSGTGGVIYGYTFGSGTRLTVV.

The chain has TRBV5-1 and TRBJ2-5; 8 bases are shared with TRBD2. The J call may not be correct, given that the DNA end is closer to TRBJ2-7. There are 15 residues in the CDR3. CDR1 and CDR2 from the germline V gene are SGHRS and YFSETQ. CDR3 amino acids: CASSLAGGASYEQYF. In DNA form, the CDR3 reads TGCGCCAGCAGCTTGGCCGGGGGGGCATCCTACGAGCAGTACTTC.

V usage is TRBV7-9 and J usage is TRBJ2-5; D gene uncertain. This CDR3 is built from 13 residues. V was clipped by 5 bases and J by 2 bases, with 9 bases between them. Germline V gives CDR1 SEHNR, CDR2 FQNEAQ (reference sequence). In DNA form, the CDR3 reads TGTGCCAGCAGCGAGACACCTCAAGAGACCCAGTACTTC. Amino acids: CASSETPQETQYF.

The chain has TRBV11-2 and TRBJ2-1, with 7 bases lining up with TRBD1. The J segment lost 5 bases and the V segment lost 5 bases, leaving 3 bases of the junction unmatched. The CDR3 is made up of 13 amino acids. Germline V gives CDR1 SGHAT, CDR2 FQNNGV. CDR3 residues: CASSLDRDNEQFF. In nucleotides, the CDR3 is TGTGCCAGCAGCCTCGACAGGGACAATGAGCAGTTCTTC. Complete variable domain (other parts from reference TRBV11-2 and TRBJ2-1): EAGVAQSPRYKIIEKRQSVAFWCNPISGHATLYWYQQILGQGPKLLIQFQNNGVVDDSQLPKDRFSAERLKGVDSTLKIQPAKLEDSAVYLCASSLDRDNEQFFGPGTRLTVL.

This rearrangement joins TRBV29-1 to TRBJ2-7, with 12 positions matching TRBD2. CDR3 size: 14 residues. The germline V gene encodes CDR1 SQVTM and CDR2 ANQGSEA. The trim removed 6 bases at V and 5 bases at J, leaving 8 bases unmatched. The CDR3 region is CSVILAGGNDEQYF. The CDR3 coding sequence is TGCAGCGTCATTCTAGCGGGGGGGAACGACGAGCAGTACTTC.